This TCR beta chain was found in a study of shared clonotypes between healthy human individuals. Whole-study context: Donors consisted of a couple of women and a few men between 18 and 49. General study results and limits: It was the non-shared clonotypes that had lower generation probabilities than clonotypes shared by all four donors. Clonotype sharing across a few donors was observed for 4% to 5.5% of naive CD4 clonotypes.

Trimming took 5 bases from V and 0 from J, leaving 15 bases between them. The CDR3 has 16 amino acids. Germline V lookup: CDR1 MDHEN, CDR2 SYDVKM. Points on this clone: Its antigen is currently unknown.

Assay used: immunoSEQ multiplex PCR; TCRdb lists only in-frame clones, some missing. The sample carries roughly 680,000 clones, 55% to 80% recorded once. Every contributor of samples was a Caucasian grown-up residing in Nashville, Tennessee. The sample consisted of memory CD4+ T cells sorted from blood. Subset specified: CD45RA-negative fraction. This TCR was sampled from a woman in her twenties or thirties in good health. The rearrangement links TRBV28 to TRBJ2-3; D is undetermined. DNA of the CDR3: TGTGCCAGCAGTCCTAGGCCCGGACGGAGCACAGATACGCAGTATTTT. Protein sequence: CASSPRPGRSTDTQYF.